The TCR beta chain under discussion was sequenced for a study of immune evolution from preneoplasia to lung adenocarcinoma. Trimming cost V 4 bases and J 5 bases; bases outside gene matches: 6. Germline values: CDR1 SQVTM, CDR2 ANQGSEA. The CDR3 spans 13 residues. Assay: immunoSEQ multiplex PCR; the TCRdb copy retains only in-frame clones and omits some. This sample has 15,000 or so clones, with more than 65% found just once. The V call is TRBV29-1, the J call TRBJ1-1, with TRBD1 identical over 8 bases. Sequencing was performed on FFPE minimally invasive lung adenocarcinoma tissue. The clonotype was recovered from a person aged 60-80 years with lung adenocarcinoma. CDR3 sequence (DNA): TGCAGCGTTGCCGACAGGGGTAGGACTGAAGCTTTCTTT. The encoded protein is CSVADRGRTEAFF. Drawing the rest from reference TRBV29-1 and TRBJ1-1, the complete variable domain is SAVISQKPSRDICQRGTSLTIQCQVDSQVTMMFWYRQQPGQSLTLIATANQGSEATYESGFVIDKFPISRPNLTFSTLTVSNMSPEDSSIYLCSVADRGRTEAFFGQGTRLTVV.